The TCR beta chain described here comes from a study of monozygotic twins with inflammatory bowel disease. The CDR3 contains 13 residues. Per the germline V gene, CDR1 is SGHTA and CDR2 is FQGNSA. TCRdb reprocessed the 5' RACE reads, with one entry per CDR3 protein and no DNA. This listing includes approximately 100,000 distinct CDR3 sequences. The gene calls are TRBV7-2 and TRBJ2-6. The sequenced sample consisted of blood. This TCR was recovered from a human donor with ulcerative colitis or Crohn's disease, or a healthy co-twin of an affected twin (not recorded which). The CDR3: CASSSHLANVLTF.